This T cell receptor (beta chain) was sequenced in a study of T cells after yellow fever vaccination. Study conclusions and caveats: Primary-vaccination clones mostly resurfaced post-booster (about 95% CD4, about 87% CD8). Clonotype sharing between CD4 and CD8 compartments was small. Abundant clonotypes from the bulk population could get into FACS-sorted repertoires as contaminants.

The CDR3 spans 14 residues. Looked up from germline, CDR1 is SGHKS and CDR2 is YYEKEE (reference sequence). V gave up 4 bases and J gave up 3 bases, with 14 bases separating them. They built TCR cDNA with 5'RACE template switching, a step that put in a universal primer site and UMIs. MiXCR, run by TCRdb on the 5' RACE reads, gives a single entry per CDR3 protein. The table includes some 300,000 distinct CDR3 sequences, roughly 9% detected once. As for this clonotype: Its antigen is not identified.

The TCR was taken from a man younger than 30 who received the YFV17D yellow fever vaccine. Sequences were derived from CD4+ T cells sorted from PBMCs, sampled 5 days after the yellow fever booster vaccination. The chain couples TRBV5-5 to TRBJ2-7, with D perhaps assigned TRBD1 or TRBD2 (5 bases each). The CDR3 coding sequence is TGTGCCAGCAGCACCGGGACGGATAGCTACGAGCAGTACTTC. Its translation is CASSTGTDSYEQYF.